Following are 32 T cell receptor beta chains from one sample sequenced in a study of cytomegalovirus exposure and HLA in healthy donors. 60 Vbeta and 13 Jbeta primers were used in PCR. Some clones are missing from TCRdb's copy, which holds only in-frame ones; the method was immunoSEQ multiplex PCR. The profile shows under 200,000 clones, over 75% of them singletons. The specimen sequenced was PBMCs. Receptor source: a woman aged 45-60 years in good health and CMV-seronegative.

The chain uses TRBV7-9 and TRBJ2-2, with a possible D match to TRBD1 (6 bases). Germline CDR1 is SEHNR and CDR2 is FQNEAQ (reference sequence). The CDR3 extends over 14 amino acids. V lost 5 bases, J lost 3 bases, and 10 bases lay in between. The CDR3 DNA is TGTGCCAGCAGCGGGACATCCGACACCGGGGAGCTGTTTTTT. Translation: CASSGTSDTGELFF.

V and J are TRBV7-2 and TRBJ1-2; 8 bases align to TRBD1. Germline values: CDR1 SGHTA, CDR2 FQGNSA. Trimming cost V 6 bases and J 6 bases; bases outside gene matches: 6. The CDR3 is made up of 13 amino acids. CDR3 in DNA: TGTGCCAGCAGTGTGGACAGGGAGGATGGCTACACCTTC. Its translation: CASSVDREDGYTF.

The chain uses TRBV7-2 and TRBJ2-1; 8 bases are a match to TRBD2. Germline V lookup: CDR1 SGHTA, CDR2 FQGNSA. The ends lost 1 base at V and 4 bases at J; junction bases unmatched: 6. This CDR3 contains 16 residues. CDR3 region: CASSLVGSGVYNEQFF. CDR3 nucleotides: TGTGCCAGCAGCTTAGTTGGTAGCGGGGTTTACAATGAGCAGTTCTTC.

The chain links TRBV18 to TRBJ1-3; 7 bases match TRBD1. V lost 0 bases, J lost 3 bases, and 2 bases stayed unmatched. This CDR3 contains 15 residues. The V gene's germline CDR1 is KGHSH and CDR2 LQKENI. In DNA form, the CDR3 reads TGTGCCAGCTCACCACCCGGGACAGTTGGAAACACCATATATTTT. It encodes CASSPPGTVGNTIYF.

This clone was detected once. The rearrangement links TRBV28 to TRBJ1-1, with 7 bases fitting TRBD1. CDR3 length: 13 residues. V was clipped by 7 bases and J by 6 bases; unmatched bases: 8. Germline V gene data show CDR1 as MDHEN and CDR2 as SYDVKM. CDR3 bases: TGTGCCAGCACCCCCTACAGGGGAGCTGAAGCTTTCTTT. This translates into CASTPYRGAEAFF.

The V gene is TRBV4-1, the J gene TRBJ2-5, with 9 bases aligning to TRBD2. The end of the DNA aligns better with TRBJ2-7, so the J call may be wrong. CDR1 and CDR2 from the germline V gene are MGHRA and YSYEKL. CDR3 length equals 14 residues. This CDR3 reads CASSQGAGGYEQYF. The CDR3 DNA follows: TGCGCCAGCAGCCAAGGAGCGGGGGGTTACGAGCAGTACTTC.

This clone showed up just a few times. This chain links TRBV18 with TRBJ1-2, with TRBD1 matching over 8 bases. CDR1 and CDR2 (germline): KGHSH, LQKENI. There are 14 residues in the CDR3. The ends lost 3 bases at V and 5 bases at J; junction bases unmatched: 5. CDR3 residues: CASSPTGAGYGYTF. The CDR3 region has the DNA TGTGCCAGCTCACCGACAGGGGCAGGATATGGCTACACCTTC.

V is TRBV28 and J is TRBJ2-1, with 10 bases lining up with TRBD1. The CDR3 totals 18 residues. Germline-derived CDR1 and CDR2 are MDHEN and SYDVKM. With 4 bases clipped from V and 0 bases from J, the junction kept 9 bases outside the gene matches. The CDR3 DNA is TGTGCCAGCAGTTCGGGGACAGGGGCGTCTGTCTCCTACAATGAGCAGTTCTTC. Translating gives CASSSGTGASVSYNEQFF.

This clone was detected only once. This rearrangement joins TRBV5-1 to TRBJ2-3, with a weak D call TRBD2 (5 bases). CDR1 and CDR2 (germline): SGHRS, YFSETQ. The V and J ends lost 0 bases and 2 bases respectively, with 7 bases between them. This CDR3 is built from 14 residues. The CDR3 is CASSLGRTTDTQYF. For the CDR3, the DNA is TGCGCCAGCAGCTTGGGGAGGACCACAGATACGCAGTATTTT.

This chain joins TRBV19 and TRBJ1-2, with TRBD1 identical over 9 bases. Unmatched junction bases numbered 6, after V lost 5 bases and J lost 2 bases. The germline gives CDR1 LNHDA, CDR2 SQIVND (reference sequence). CDR3 length: 15 amino acids. The CDR3 nucleotides are TGTGCCAGTAGTGGGCGGGACAGGGCGAACTATGGCTACACCTTC. This encodes CASSGRDRANYGYTF. Full variable domain (rest looked up from reference TRBV19 and TRBJ1-2): DGGITQSPKYLFRKEGQNVTLSCEQNLNHDAMYWYRQDPGQGLRLIYYSQIVNDFQKGDIAEGYSVSREKKESFPLTVTSAQKNPTAFYLCASSGRDRANYGYTFGSGTRLTVV.

This clone was recorded only once. The chain carries TRBV19 and TRBJ2-3; 8 nucleotides agree with TRBD2. The CDR3 spans 15 residues. Trimming at V came to 3 bases and at J to 3 bases, leaving 5 bases not matched to a gene. Germline V gene lookup returns CDR1 LNHDA and CDR2 SQIVND (reference sequence). CDR3 protein: CASSMVSGKTDTQYF. The CDR3 DNA reads TGTGCCAGTAGTATGGTTAGCGGGAAAACAGATACGCAGTATTTT. Combining the CDR3 with reference TRBV19 and TRBJ2-3 gives the whole variable domain DGGITQSPKYLFRKEGQNVTLSCEQNLNHDAMYWYRQDPGQGLRLIYYSQIVNDFQKGDIAEGYSVSREKKESFPLTVTSAQKNPTAFYLCASSMVSGKTDTQYFGPGTRLTVL.

This clone was found once. The chain uses TRBV7-2 and TRBJ2-2; tentatively, D is TRBD1 (5 bases). The germline CDR1 and CDR2 sequences are SGHTA and FQGNSA. V dropped 2 bases and J dropped 0 bases, with 10 bases sitting between them. This CDR3 is built from 16 residues. The CDR3 sequence is CASSLRVGANTGELFF. CDR3 DNA sequence: TGTGCCAGCAGCTTAAGGGTAGGGGCGAACACCGGGGAGCTGTTTTTT.

This clone turned up a few times. The chain recombines TRBV7-2 with TRBJ2-5, with 12 bases aligning to TRBD2. The ends lost 5 bases at V and 1 base at J; junction bases unmatched: 5. Germline V gives CDR1 SGHTA, CDR2 FQGNSA. The CDR3 is made up of 16 amino acids. As DNA, the CDR3 is TGTGCCAGCAGCCCTAGACTAGCGGGGGTCCAAGAGACCCAGTACTTC. Translated, it gives CASSPRLAGVQETQYF.

The chain is built from TRBV2 and TRBJ1-6; D is possibly TRBD1 (5 bases). There are 14 residues in the CDR3. Germline-derived CDR1 and CDR2 are SNHLY and FYNNEI. V was clipped by 7 bases and J by 5 bases, with 12 bases between them. The DNA for the CDR3 is TGTGCCAGCATTTACGGGGGAGATAATTCACCCCTCCACTTT. This encodes CASIYGGDNSPLHF.

The rearrangement uses TRBV12-2 and TRBJ2-5; the table's D call of TRBD2 was not tested on the DNA. The J call may not be correct, given that the DNA end is closer to TRBJ2-7. TRBV12-2 is shown as a pseudogene. The CDR3 loop spans 15 amino acids. The CDR3 here is CAQSGESTRPYEQYF. The CDR3 DNA follows: TGTGCCCAATCCGGGGAGAGTACTAGGCCCTACGAGCAGTACTTC.

The chain carries TRBV5-4 and TRBJ2-3; 8 bases line up with TRBD2. Per the germline V gene, CDR1 is SGHNT and CDR2 is YYREEE (reference sequence). This CDR3 has 15 amino acids. The V segment lost 2 bases and the J segment 3 bases; nucleotides outside the gene matches: 5. The chain's CDR3 is CASSFSSGRTDTQYF. The CDR3, as DNA: TGTGCCAGCAGCTTTAGCAGCGGGAGAACAGATACGCAGTATTTT.

The chain recombines TRBV6-5 with TRBJ1-6, with TRBD1 identical over 8 bases. The CDR3 runs 14 residues. Germline values: CDR1 MNHEY, CDR2 SVGAGI. After removal of 2 bases from V and 10 bases from J, the junction contained 4 bases not matched to a gene. The CDR3: CASSYTGQGSPLHF. In nucleotides, the CDR3 is TGTGCCAGCAGTTACACAGGACAGGGATCACCCCTCCACTTT.

The J gene is TRBJ1-1, the V gene TRBV11-2; 10 nucleotides line up with TRBD1. The junction had 6 bases not matched to a gene; V was cut back by 5 bases and J by 3 bases. CDR3 length: 15 residues. The germline V gene has CDR1 SGHAT and CDR2 FQNNGV. This CDR3 is CASSATGGRDTEAFF. CDR3 bases: TGTGCCAGCAGCGCGACAGGGGGCAGGGACACTGAAGCTTTCTTT.

This clone was recorded only once. The rearrangement uses TRBV6-1 and TRBJ1-5, with TRBD1 matching 10 bases. V lost 6 bases to trimming and J lost 6 bases; unmatched junction nucleotides: 2. Germline lookup yields CDR1 MNHNS and CDR2 SASEGT. The CDR3 runs 13 residues. CDR3 bases: TGTGCCAGCAGGGACAGGGGGTTTCAGCCCCAGCATTTT. As protein: CASRDRGFQPQHF.

This chain connects TRBV5-1 to TRBJ2-2, with a tentative D call TRBD1 (5 bases). CDR3 size: 13 residues. Germline V gene lookup returns CDR1 SGHRS and CDR2 YFSETQ. Trimming left V 4 bases short and J 6 bases short, with 10 bases between. The CDR3 loop reads CASSPQEPGELFF. The CDR3 DNA sequence: TGCGCCAGCAGCCCACAGGAGCCCGGGGAGCTGTTTTTT.

The rearrangement links TRBV7-2 to TRBJ2-1; TRBD2 matches 7 bases. The CDR3 consists of 14 residues. Germline lookup yields CDR1 SGHTA and CDR2 FQGNSA. The ends lost 7 bases at V and 15 bases at J; junction bases unmatched: 18. CDR3 region: CASTPRERGPLPFF. The CDR3 coding sequence is TGTGCCAGCACCCCCCGGGAGCGGGGCCCCCTTCCGTTCTTC. The full variable domain, rest sourced from reference TRBV7-2 and TRBJ2-1, is GAGVSQSPSNKVTEKGKDVELRCDPISGHTALYWYRQSLGQGLEFLIYFQGNSAPDKSGLPSDRFSAERTGGSVSTLTIQRTQQEDSAVYLCASTPRERGPLPFFGPGTRLTVL.

The chain has TRBV9 and TRBJ2-5; TRBD2 agrees at 9 bases. The CDR3 sequence is 15 residues long. Per the germline V gene, CDR1 is SGDLS and CDR2 is YYNGEE. V lost 3 bases to trimming and J lost 4 bases; unmatched junction nucleotides: 7. The CDR3 region is CASSGGVAGVETQYF. DNA for the CDR3: TGTGCCAGCAGCGGAGGGGTAGCGGGGGTAGAGACCCAGTACTTC.

The chain links TRBV19 to TRBJ2-3, with D perhaps TRBD1 (6 bases). Between the trimmed V and J ends, which lost 4 bases and 2 bases, there was a span of 13 bases. The length of the CDR3 is 15 residues. Germline-derived CDR1 and CDR2 are LNHDA and SQIVND (reference sequence). CDR3 in DNA: TGTGCCAGTAGTACGGTTAGGACAGCCACAGATACGCAGTATTTT. Amino acids: CASSTVRTATDTQYF.

The J gene is TRBJ2-2, the V gene TRBV2; TRBD2 aligns across 7 bases. The CDR3 is 13 residues long. V lost 6 bases to trimming and J lost 6 bases; unmatched junction nucleotides: 4. Germline V gene lookup returns CDR1 SNHLY and CDR2 FYNNEI. CDR3 DNA: TGTGCCAGCAGCGGCCGGGAGGCCGGGGAGCTGTTTTTT. This translates into CASSGREAGELFF.

This chain uses TRBV1 with TRBJ2-2; the table's D call TRBD2 went unverified against the DNA. TRBV1 is flagged as a pseudogene. The CDR3 sequence is 15 residues long. The CDR3 sequence is CTSSPGGGNPGELFF. CDR3 DNA sequence: TGCACCAGCAGCCCAGGCGGGGGGAATCCCGGGGAGCTGTTTTTT.

The chain carries TRBV27 and TRBJ1-5, with D tentatively TRBD1 (5 bases). The CDR3 sequence is 17 residues long. V was cut by 5 bases and J by 6 bases, with 23 bases left in between. Per germline, CDR1 MNHEY and CDR2 SMNVEV (reference sequence). The CDR3 is CASSPSDGGSLGQPQHF. The CDR3 DNA follows: TGTGCCAGCAGTCCGTCAGACGGGGGTTCTCTCGGTCAGCCCCAGCATTTT.

This chain uses TRBV6-5 with TRBJ2-7, with 7 nucleotides matching TRBD1. Looked up from germline, CDR1 is MNHEY and CDR2 is SVGAGI. V shed 2 bases and J 0 bases; nucleotides not matched to a gene: 7. This CDR3 contains 16 residues. CDR3 bases: TGTGCCAGCAGTTACCGCCCCCGACAGGGCTCCTACGAGCAGTACTTC. It is translated as CASSYRPRQGSYEQYF.

This chain joins TRBV5-6 and TRBJ2-7; 8 bases match TRBD1. Per the germline V gene, CDR1 is SGHDT and CDR2 is YYEEEE. This CDR3 is built from 15 residues. V was pared by 4 bases and J by 7 bases, with 13 bases of the junction left unmatched. CDR3 in amino acids: CASSASGTGNEEQYF. The CDR3 nucleotides read TGTGCCAGCAGCGCATCCGGGACAGGTAATGAGGAGCAGTACTTC.

CDR3 sequence reads: CASSLFMSGRWSYEQYF. CDR3 nucleotides: TGTGCCAGCAGTTTATTTATGAGCGGGAGATGGAGCTACGAGCAGTACTTC. J is TRBJ2-7 and V is TRBV28, with TRBD2 matching over 8 bases. From germline, CDR1 is MDHEN and CDR2 SYDVKM. The CDR3 runs to 17 residues. Trimming at V came to 1 base and at J to 3 bases, leaving 11 bases not matched to a gene.

The rearrangement uses TRBV11-2 and TRBJ1-2; the match to TRBD1 covers 8 bases. This CDR3 spans 16 amino acids. Germline loops: CDR1 SGHAT, CDR2 FQNNGV. J was trimmed by 4 bases and V by 6 bases; bases with no gene match: 13. The CDR3 reads CASRPNPGGGFYGYTF. CDR3 in DNA: TGTGCCAGCAGGCCGAACCCAGGGGGCGGCTTCTATGGCTACACCTTC. The complete variable domain, with remaining parts taken from reference TRBV11-2 and TRBJ1-2, reads EAGVAQSPRYKIIEKRQSVAFWCNPISGHATLYWYQQILGQGPKLLIQFQNNGVVDDSQLPKDRFSAERLKGVDSTLKIQPAKLEDSAVYLCASRPNPGGGFYGYTFGSGTRLTVV.

V is TRBV28 and J is TRBJ1-5, with D perhaps matching TRBD1 (5 bases). Germline V lookup: CDR1 MDHEN, CDR2 SYDVKM. The CDR3 totals 16 residues. V shed 8 bases and J shed 6 bases, with 23 bases lying between them. Written as DNA, the CDR3 is TGTGCCAGCGAATTGGGAACAGGATACTACTCTCAGCCCCAGCATTTT. Amino acids: CASELGTGYYSQPQHF.

The chain uses TRBV23-1 and TRBJ1-1; TRBD1 agrees at 7 bases. TRBV23-1 is reported as an ORF; its role is uncertain. V dropped 2 bases and J dropped 5; count of bases not matched to a gene: 8. The CDR3 extends over 15 amino acids. The CDR3, as DNA: TGCGCCAGCAGTCAACCGGACAGGATGGGGACTGAAGCTTTCTTT. Protein sequence: CASSQPDRMGTEAFF.